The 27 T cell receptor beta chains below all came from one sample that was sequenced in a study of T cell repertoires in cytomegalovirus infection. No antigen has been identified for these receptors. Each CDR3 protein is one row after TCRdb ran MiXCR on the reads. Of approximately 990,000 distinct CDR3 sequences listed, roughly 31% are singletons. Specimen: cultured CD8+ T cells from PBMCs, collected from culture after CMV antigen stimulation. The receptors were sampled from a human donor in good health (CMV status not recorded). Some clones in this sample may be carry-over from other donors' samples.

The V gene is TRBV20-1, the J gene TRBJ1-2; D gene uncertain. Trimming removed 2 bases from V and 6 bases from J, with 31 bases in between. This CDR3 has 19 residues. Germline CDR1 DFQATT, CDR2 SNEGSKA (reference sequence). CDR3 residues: CSARQAPREKRTVEDGYTF. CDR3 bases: TGCAGTGCTAGACAAGCCCCTCGTGAAAAAAGGACTGTGGAGGATGGCTACACCTTC.

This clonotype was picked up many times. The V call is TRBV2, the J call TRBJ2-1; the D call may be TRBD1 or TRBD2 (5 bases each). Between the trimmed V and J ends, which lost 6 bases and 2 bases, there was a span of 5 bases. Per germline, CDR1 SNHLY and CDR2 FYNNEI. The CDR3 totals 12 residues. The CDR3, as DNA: TGTGCCAGCAGGGGGGCCTACAATGAGCAGTTCTTC. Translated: CASRGAYNEQFF.

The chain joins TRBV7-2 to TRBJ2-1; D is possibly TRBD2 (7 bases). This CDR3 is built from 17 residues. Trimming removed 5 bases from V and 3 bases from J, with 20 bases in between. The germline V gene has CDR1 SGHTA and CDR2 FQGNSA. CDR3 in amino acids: CASSPEGGALVYNEQFF. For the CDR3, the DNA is TGTGCCAGCAGCCCTGAGGGGGGGGCCTTGGTCTACAATGAGCAGTTCTTC.

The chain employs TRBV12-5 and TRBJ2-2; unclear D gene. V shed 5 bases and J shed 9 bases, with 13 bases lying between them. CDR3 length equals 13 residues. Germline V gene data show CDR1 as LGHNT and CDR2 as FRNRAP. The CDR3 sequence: CASGPRLPWELFF. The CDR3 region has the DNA TGTGCTAGTGGTCCCAGACTGCCATGGGAGCTGTTTTTT.

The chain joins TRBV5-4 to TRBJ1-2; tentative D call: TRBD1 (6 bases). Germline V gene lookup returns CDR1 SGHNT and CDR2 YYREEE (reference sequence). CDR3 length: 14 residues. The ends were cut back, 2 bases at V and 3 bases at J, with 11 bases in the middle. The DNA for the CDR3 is TGTGCCAGCAGCTTAGAGGACAGCTACTATGGCTACACCTTC. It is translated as CASSLEDSYYGYTF.

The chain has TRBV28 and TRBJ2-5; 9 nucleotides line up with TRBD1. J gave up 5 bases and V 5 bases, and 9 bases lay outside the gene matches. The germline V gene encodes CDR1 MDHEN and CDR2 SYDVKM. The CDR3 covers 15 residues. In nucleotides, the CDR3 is TGTGCCAGCAGTCTTGACAGGGGGGTAAGGGAGACCCAGTACTTC. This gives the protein CASSLDRGVRETQYF. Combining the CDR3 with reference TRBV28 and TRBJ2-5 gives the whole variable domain DVKVTQSSRYLVKRTGEKVFLECVQDMDHENMFWYRQDPGLGLRLIYFSYDVKMKEKGDIPEGYSVSREKKERFSLILESASTNQTSMYLCASSLDRGVRETQYFGPGTRLLVL.

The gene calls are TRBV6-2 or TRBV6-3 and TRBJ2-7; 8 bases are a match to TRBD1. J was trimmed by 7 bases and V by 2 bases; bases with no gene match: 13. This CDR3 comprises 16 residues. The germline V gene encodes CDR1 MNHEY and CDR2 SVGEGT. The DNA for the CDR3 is TGTGCCAGCAGTTACCCGACAGGGGACCCCTGGGGAGAGCAGTACGTC. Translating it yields CASSYPTGDPWGEQYV.

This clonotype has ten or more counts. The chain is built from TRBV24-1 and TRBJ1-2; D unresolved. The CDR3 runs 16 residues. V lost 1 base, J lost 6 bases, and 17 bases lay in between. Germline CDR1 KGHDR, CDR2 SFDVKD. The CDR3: CATSDFGGPGQNGYTF. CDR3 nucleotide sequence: TGTGCCACCAGTGATTTTGGCGGCCCGGGCCAGAATGGCTACACCTTC.

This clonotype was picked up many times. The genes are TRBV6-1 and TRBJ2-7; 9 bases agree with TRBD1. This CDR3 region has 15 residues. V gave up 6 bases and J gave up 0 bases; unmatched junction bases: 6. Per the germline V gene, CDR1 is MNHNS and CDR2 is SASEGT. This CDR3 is CASRQGGQGSYEQYF. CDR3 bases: TGTGCCAGCAGACAAGGGGGACAGGGCTCCTACGAGCAGTACTTC.

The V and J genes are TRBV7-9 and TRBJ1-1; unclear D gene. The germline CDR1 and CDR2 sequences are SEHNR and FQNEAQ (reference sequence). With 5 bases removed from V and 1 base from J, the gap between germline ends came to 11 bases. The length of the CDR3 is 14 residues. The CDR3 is CASSIPPGNTEAFF. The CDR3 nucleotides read TGTGCCAGCAGCATTCCCCCGGGGAACACTGAAGCTTTCTTT.

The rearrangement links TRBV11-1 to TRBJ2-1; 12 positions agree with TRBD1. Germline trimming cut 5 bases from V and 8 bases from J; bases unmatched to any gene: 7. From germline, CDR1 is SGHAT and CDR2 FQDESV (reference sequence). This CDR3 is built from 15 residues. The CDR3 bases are TGTGCCAGCAGCCTCCGGGACAGGGGGCCCGATGAGCAGTTCTTC. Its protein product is CASSLRDRGPDEQFF.

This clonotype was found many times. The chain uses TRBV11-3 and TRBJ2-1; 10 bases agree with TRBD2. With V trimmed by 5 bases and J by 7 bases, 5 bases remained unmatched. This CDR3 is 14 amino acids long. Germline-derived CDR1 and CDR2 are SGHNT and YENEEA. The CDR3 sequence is CASSHSGGYNEQFF. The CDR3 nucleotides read TGTGCCAGCAGCCATAGCGGGGGGTATAATGAGCAGTTCTTC.

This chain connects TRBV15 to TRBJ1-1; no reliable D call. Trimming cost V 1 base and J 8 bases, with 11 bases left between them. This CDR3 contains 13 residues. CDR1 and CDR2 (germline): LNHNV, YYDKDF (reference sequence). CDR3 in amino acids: CATSRAGLTEAFF. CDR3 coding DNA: TGTGCCACCAGCAGAGCTGGGCTCACCGAAGCTTTCTTT.

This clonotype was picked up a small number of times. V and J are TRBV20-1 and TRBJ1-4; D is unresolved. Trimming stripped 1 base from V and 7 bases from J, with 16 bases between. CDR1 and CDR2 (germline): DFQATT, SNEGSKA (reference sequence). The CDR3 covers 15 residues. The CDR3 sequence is CSARAPSEVGEKLFF. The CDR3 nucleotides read TGCAGTGCTAGAGCTCCTTCGGAAGTAGGTGAAAAACTGTTTTTT.

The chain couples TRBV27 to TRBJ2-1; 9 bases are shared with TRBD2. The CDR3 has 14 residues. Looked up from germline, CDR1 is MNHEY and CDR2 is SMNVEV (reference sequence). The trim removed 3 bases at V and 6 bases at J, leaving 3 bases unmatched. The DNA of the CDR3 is TGTGCCAGCAGTTTCGTAGCGGGGGCCAATGAGCAGTTCTTC. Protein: CASSFVAGANEQFF.

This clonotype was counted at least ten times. CDR3 residues: CASSLGQPRAFF. CDR3 DNA: TGTGCCAGCAGCTTAGGCCAGCCGAGAGCTTTCTTT. The chain is built from TRBV7-8 and TRBJ1-1; D is unresolved. With 1 base removed from V and 10 bases from J, the gap between germline ends came to 10 bases. Germline V gene data show CDR1 as SGHVS and CDR2 as FQNEAQ. The CDR3 sequence is 12 residues long.

The CDR3 loop is CASSSHYNSYNEQFF. Written as DNA, the CDR3 is TGCGCCAGCAGCTCTCACTATAACTCCTACAATGAGCAGTTCTTC. The V and J genes are TRBV5-1 and TRBJ2-1; D ambiguous. Trimming pared 3 bases from V and 0 bases from J, leaving 10 bases between. The CDR3 is 15 residues long. CDR1 is SGHRS and CDR2 is YFSETQ in the germline V gene.

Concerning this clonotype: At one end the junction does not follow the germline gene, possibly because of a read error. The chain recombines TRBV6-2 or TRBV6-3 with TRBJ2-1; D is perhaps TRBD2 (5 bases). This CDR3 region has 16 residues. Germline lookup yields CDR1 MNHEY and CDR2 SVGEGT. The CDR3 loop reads CASSDSYGNGDNEQFF. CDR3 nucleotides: TGTGCCAGCAGTGACTCGTACGGGAATGGAGACAATGAGCAGTTCTTC.

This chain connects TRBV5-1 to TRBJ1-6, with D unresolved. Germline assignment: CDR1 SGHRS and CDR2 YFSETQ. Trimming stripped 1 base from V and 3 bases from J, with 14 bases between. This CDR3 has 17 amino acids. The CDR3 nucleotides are TGCGCCAGCAGCTTGAACTCCTACGGGGTCTATAATTCACCCCTCCACTTT. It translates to CASSLNSYGVYNSPLHF.

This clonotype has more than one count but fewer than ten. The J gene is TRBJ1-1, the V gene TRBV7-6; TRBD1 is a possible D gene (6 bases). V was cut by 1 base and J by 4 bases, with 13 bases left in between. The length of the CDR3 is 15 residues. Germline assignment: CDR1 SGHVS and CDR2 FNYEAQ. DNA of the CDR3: TGTGCCAGCAGCTTAGGACAGGCTGGGAGCACTGAAGCTTTCTTT. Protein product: CASSLGQAGSTEAFF.

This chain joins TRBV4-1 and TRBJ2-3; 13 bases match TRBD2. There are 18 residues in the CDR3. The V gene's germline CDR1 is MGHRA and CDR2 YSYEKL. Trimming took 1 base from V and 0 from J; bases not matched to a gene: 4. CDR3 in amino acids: CASSQARLAGGSTDTQYF. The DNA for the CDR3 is TGCGCCAGCAGCCAAGCCCGACTAGCGGGGGGTAGCACAGATACGCAGTATTTT.

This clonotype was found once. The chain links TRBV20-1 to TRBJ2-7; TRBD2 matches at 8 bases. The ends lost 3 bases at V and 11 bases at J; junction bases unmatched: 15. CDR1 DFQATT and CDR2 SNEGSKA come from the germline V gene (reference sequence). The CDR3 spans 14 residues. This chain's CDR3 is CSARRAGGLTTEYF. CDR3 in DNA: TGCAGTGCTAGGCGCGCGGGGGGCCTGACTACGGAGTACTTC.

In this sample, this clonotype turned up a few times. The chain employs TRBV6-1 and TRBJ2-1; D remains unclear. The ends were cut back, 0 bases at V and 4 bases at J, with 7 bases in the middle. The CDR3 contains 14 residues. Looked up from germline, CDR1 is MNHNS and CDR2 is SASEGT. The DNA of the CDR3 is TGTGCCAGCAGTGAAGCGGGTCCTTACAATGAGCAGTTCTTC. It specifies CASSEAGPYNEQFF.

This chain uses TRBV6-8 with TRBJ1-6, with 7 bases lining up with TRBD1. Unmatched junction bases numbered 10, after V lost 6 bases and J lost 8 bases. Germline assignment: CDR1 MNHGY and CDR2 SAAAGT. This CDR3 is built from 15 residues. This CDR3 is CASSHARGRDSPLHF. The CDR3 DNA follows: TGTGCCAGCAGCCATGCCAGGGGGAGAGATTCACCCCTCCACTTT.

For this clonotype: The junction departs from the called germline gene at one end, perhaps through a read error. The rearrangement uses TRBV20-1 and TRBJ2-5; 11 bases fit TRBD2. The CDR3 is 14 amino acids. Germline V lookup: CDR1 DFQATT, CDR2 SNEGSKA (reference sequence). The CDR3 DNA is TGCAGTGCTAGAGATCTGACTAGCGGGGTTCTGGGTCGCTTC. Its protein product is CSARDLTSGVLGRF.

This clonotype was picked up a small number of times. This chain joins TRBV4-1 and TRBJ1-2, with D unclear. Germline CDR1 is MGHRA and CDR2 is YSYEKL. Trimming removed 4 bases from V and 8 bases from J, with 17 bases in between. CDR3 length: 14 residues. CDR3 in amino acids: CASSPRLGWEGYTF. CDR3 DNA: TGCGCCAGCAGCCCGAGGTTGGGGTGGGAAGGCTACACCTTC.

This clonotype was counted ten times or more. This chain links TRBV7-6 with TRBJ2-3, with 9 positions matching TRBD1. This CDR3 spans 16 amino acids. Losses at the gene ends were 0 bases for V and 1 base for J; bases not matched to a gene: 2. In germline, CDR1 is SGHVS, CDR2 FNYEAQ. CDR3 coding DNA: TGTGCCAGCAGCTTAGCGGGACAGGGCGGCACAGATACGCAGTATTTT. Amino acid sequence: CASSLAGQGGTDTQYF.